A selection of T cell receptor beta chains follows, all from one sample in a study of beta chain features in type 1 diabetes. TCRdb's copy holds only in-frame clones and misses some; the assay was immunoSEQ multiplex PCR. The repertoire holds some 400,000 clones, with about 15% as singletons. Material for sequencing was naive CD4+ T cells from blood. The receptors come from a woman aged 18-29 years in good health. Each CDR3 is given with its conserved first and last residue. D genes are given only for firm matches. Size values are once, few and many counts, or a class for expanded clones, and some rows have none.

>NA|TRBJ1-2|NA|TRBV5-4
CASSGTGRVVGYTF
TGTGCCAGCAGCGGAACAGGGAGAGTGGTCGGCTACACCTTC
>TRBD2|TRBJ2-1|few|TRBV7-9
CASRVAGAGRTHNEQFF
TGTGCCAGCAGAGTAGCGGGAGCCGGGAGGACTCACAATGAGCAGTTCTTC
>TRBD1|TRBJ1-2|few|TRBV6-5
CASSAPGQGANGYTF
TGTGCCAGCAGTGCCCCGGGACAGGGAGCGAATGGCTACACCTTC
>NA|TRBJ2-2|few|TRBV5-1
CASSLEWSGTGELFF
TGCGCCAGCAGCTTGGAGTGGTCGGGCACCGGGGAGCTGTTTTTT
>NA|TRBJ2-6|few|TRBV6-4
CASSLGSGANVLTF
TGTGCCAGCAGCCTCGGTTCTGGGGCCAACGTCCTGACTTTC
>TRBD2|TRBJ2-7|few|TRBV28
CASSLGTSYEQYF
TGTGCCAGCAGTTTGGGGACTAGCTACGAGCAGTACTTC
>TRBD1|TRBJ2-1|NA|TRBV15
CATSRRQGTHNEQFF
TGTGCCACCAGCAGGCGACAGGGTACACACAATGAGCAGTTCTTC
>NA|TRBJ2-5|NA|TRBV20-1
CSGGSSGTQYF
TGCAGTGGTGGGAGTAGTGGGACCCAGTACTTC
>NA|TRBJ2-1|few|TRBV7-2
CASSIPRVDEQFF
TGTGCCAGCAGCATTCCCAGGGTCGATGAGCAGTTCTTC
>NA|TRBJ1-1|NA|TRBV5-1
CASRQVVNMNTEAFF
TGCGCCAGCCGTCAGGTAGTTAACATGAACACTGAAGCTTTCTTT
>TRBD1|TRBJ2-1|NA|TRBV6-5
CASSHRDRGNEQFF
TGTGCCAGCAGCCACCGGGACAGGGGGAATGAGCAGTTCTTC
>TRBD1|TRBJ2-4|NA|TRBV29-1
CSVGPRLDRRGDIQYF
TGCAGCGTTGGGCCCCGCCTGGACAGGCGTGGGGACATTCAGTACTTC
>TRBD1|TRBJ2-5|few|TRBV6-6
CASRRTGQETQYF
TGTGCCAGCAGAAGGACAGGACAAGAGACCCAGTACTTC
>NA|TRBJ2-1|few|TRBV30
CAWSVSHEQFF
TGTGCCTGGAGTGTAAGCCATGAGCAGTTCTTC
>TRBD1|TRBJ1-5|NA|TRBV4-3
CASSHGQGHHQPQHF
TGCGCCAGCAGCCATGGACAGGGGCACCATCAGCCCCAGCATTTT
>TRBD1|TRBJ2-4|NA|TRBV6-6
CASSYSGQGAFTQYF
TGTGCCAGCAGTTACTCCGGACAGGGGGCGTTCACCCAGTACTTC
>NA|TRBJ1-1|NA|TRBV5-1
CASSLTGLSIAEAFF
TGCGCCAGCAGCTTGACGGGACTCTCCATCGCTGAAGCTTTCTTT
>NA|TRBJ1-2|NA|TRBV30
CAWSQDSPYGYTF
TGTGCCTGGAGCCAGGACAGCCCTTATGGCTACACCTTC
>NA|TRBJ2-3|few|TRBV6-5
CASSSSGQLTQYF
TGTGCCAGCAGCTCCTCCGGACAGCTAACGCAGTATTTT
>NA|TRBJ1-2|NA|TRBV25-1
CASSEFGHGNGYTF
TGTGCCAGCAGTGAATTCGGCCACGGGAATGGCTACACCTTC
>NA|TRBJ2-7|NA|TRBV5-1
CASSLEAGATYEQYF
TGCGCCAGCAGCTTGGAAGCGGGTGCAACCTACGAGCAGTACTTC
>TRBD2|TRBJ2-7|NA|TRBV10-3
CAISELAGVGEQYF
TGTGCCATCAGTGAGCTAGCGGGAGTCGGCGAGCAGTACTTC
>NA|TRBJ1-5|NA|TRBV2
CASSENYSNQPQHF
TGTGCCAGCAGTGAAAACTATAGCAATCAGCCCCAGCATTTT
>NA|TRBJ2-7|NA|TRBV7-2
CASSLDRSYEQYF
TGTGCCAGCAGCTTAGACAGGTCCTACGAGCAGTACTTC
>TRBD2|TRBJ2-2|few|TRBV5-1
CASSLGAGENTGELFF
TGCGCCAGCAGCTTGGGGGCGGGAGAGAACACCGGGGAGCTGTTTTTT
>NA|TRBJ2-3|few|TRBV27
CASRSKLLWLDTQYF
TGTGCCAGCAGATCGAAACTACTATGGTTAGATACGCAGTATTTT
>TRBD2|TRBJ2-7|few|TRBV5-1
CASSPGLADSYEQYF
TGCGCCAGCAGCCCCGGACTAGCGGATAGCTACGAGCAGTACTTC
>NA|TRBJ2-5|few|TRBV13
CASSSLRTNGEGTQYF
TGTGCCAGCAGCTCCCTTCGGACCAACGGTGAGGGGACCCAGTACTTC
>NA|TRBJ1-2|NA|TRBV1
CTSSQEGRVHTF
TGCACCAGCAGCCAAGAAGGGAGGGTCCACACCTTC
>TRBD2|TRBJ2-3|few|TRBV20-1
CSAGLAQTQYF
TGCAGTGCTGGACTAGCTCAGACGCAGTATTTT
>NA|TRBJ2-1|NA|TRBV28
CASSPAGTTYNEQFF
TGTGCCAGCAGCCCAGCCGGGACAACGTACAATGAGCAGTTCTTC
>NA|TRBJ2-5|NA|TRBV7-3
CASSPTSLETQYF
TGTGCCAGCAGCCCGACTAGTCTGGAGACCCAGTACTTC
>TRBD2|TRBJ2-5|few|TRBV7-9
CASSTGLAGQETQYF
TGTGCCAGCAGCACGGGACTAGCGGGACAAGAGACCCAGTACTTC
>TRBD2|TRBJ2-7|NA|TRBV10-3
CAISGQTSGRIHEQYF
TGTGCCATCAGTGGACAGACTAGCGGGAGAATACACGAGCAGTACTTC
>NA|TRBJ1-1|NA|TRBV29-1
CSVSEGLTEAFF
TGCAGCGTTAGTGAGGGTTTGACTGAAGCTTTCTTT
>TRBD2|TRBJ2-2|NA|TRBV28
CASTTGGHDTGELFF
TGTGCCAGCACCACGGGGGGGCATGACACCGGGGAGCTGTTTTTT
>TRBD1|TRBJ2-3|few|TRBV11-2
CASSLQDRVLDTQYF
TGTGCCAGCAGCTTACAGGACAGGGTACTCGATACGCAGTATTTT
>TRBD1|TRBJ1-1|NA|TRBV29-1
CSVDHKTGAMGEAFF
TGCAGCGTTGACCATAAGACAGGGGCTATGGGTGAAGCTTTCTTT
>NA|TRBJ2-5|NA|TRBV5-1
CASSDGQDGETQYF
TGCGCCAGCAGCGACGGACAAGACGGAGAGACCCAGTACTTC
>TRBD1|TRBJ1-2|NA|TRBV7-2
CASSLDREYGYTF
TGTGCCAGCAGCTTGGACAGGGAATATGGCTACACCTTC
>NA|TRBJ1-1|few|TRBV7-9
CASRTGSTLNTEAFF
TGTGCCAGCAGAACAGGATCAACTTTGAACACTGAAGCTTTCTTT
>NA|TRBJ1-2|NA|TRBV7-9
CASSLATGGYTF
TGTGCCAGCAGCTTAGCCACAGGGGGCTACACCTTC
>TRBD1|TRBJ2-1|few|TRBV2
CASSQRDRGGQFF
TGTGCCAGCAGCCAGCGGGACAGGGGAGGACAGTTCTTC
>NA|TRBJ1-1|few|TRBV29-1
CSAQLQGRAFF
TGCAGCGCCCAGTTACAGGGAAGGGCTTTCTTT